The rows below give T cell receptor beta chains drawn from one sample of a study of T cell responses to AZD1222 COVID-19 vaccine. Here immunoSEQ multiplex PCR was the method, and the copy in TCRdb shows in-frame clones only, minus some. The data hold 130,000 or so clones, with 75% to 85% observed a single time. The source material was peripheral blood, sampled 28 days after the second AZD1222 dose. The receptors derive from an adult who received the AZD1222 COVID-19 vaccine. Each CDR3 is given without its conserved first and last residue. Each record gives: J gene, V gene, CDR3 protein.

TRBJ1-4	TRBV5-8	ASSLGDRMREKLF
TRBJ2-1	TRBV5-1	ASSLLAVGNEQF
TRBJ1-6	TRBV14	ASSQLSGTGSSPLH
TRBJ1-1	TRBV2	ASSESAAEAF
TRBJ2-5	TRBV6-1	ASSEGSGGQTQY
TRBJ1-2	TRBV5-5	ASSLGQGLSYGYT
TRBJ1-5	TRBV5-5	ASSGFGTGGGQPQH
TRBJ1-5	TRBV28	ASNRRNSNQPQH
TRBJ1-4	TRBV10-3	AISDPRQGLNEKLF
TRBJ2-1	TRBV19	ASSTLDRGSYNEQF
TRBJ1-1	TRBV5-4	ASSKGQGITEAF
TRBJ2-3	TRBV29-1	SVGTSRSITDTQY
TRBJ2-1	TRBV4-3	ASSYRGAYNEQF
TRBJ2-5	TRBV5-1	ASSLVVSNRGVPTQY
TRBJ1-2	TRBV11-2	ASSKGGYDSGYT
TRBJ2-3	TRBV7-9	ASGSPDTQY
TRBJ1-2	TRBV2	ASSGRTGGNYGYT
TRBJ2-5	TRBV24-1	ATSDPMGEGSGQETQY
TRBJ1-1	TRBV18	ASSPRQPPEAF
TRBJ2-1	TRBV5-3	ARSLIDGNEQF
TRBJ1-4	TRBV2	ASSDLTPNEKLF
TRBJ1-2	TRBV28	ASSSAGQSNYGYT
TRBJ2-1	TRBV27	ASSSERSRQF
TRBJ2-5	TRBV5-1	ASSHKRGAYQETQY
TRBJ1-5	TRBV12-3/TRBV12-4	ASSPGWQPQH